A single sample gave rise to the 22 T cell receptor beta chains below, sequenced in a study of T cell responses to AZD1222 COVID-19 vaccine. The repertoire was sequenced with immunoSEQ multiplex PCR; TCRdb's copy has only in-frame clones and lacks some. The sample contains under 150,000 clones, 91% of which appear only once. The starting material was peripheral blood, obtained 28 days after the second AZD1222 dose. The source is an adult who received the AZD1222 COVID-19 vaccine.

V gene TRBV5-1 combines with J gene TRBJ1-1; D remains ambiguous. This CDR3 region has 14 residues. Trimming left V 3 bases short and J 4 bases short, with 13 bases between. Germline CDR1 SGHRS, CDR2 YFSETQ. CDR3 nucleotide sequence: TGCGCCAGCAGCTCAAGCCCCGGGAGCACTGAAGCTTTCTTT. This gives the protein CASSSSPGSTEAFF.

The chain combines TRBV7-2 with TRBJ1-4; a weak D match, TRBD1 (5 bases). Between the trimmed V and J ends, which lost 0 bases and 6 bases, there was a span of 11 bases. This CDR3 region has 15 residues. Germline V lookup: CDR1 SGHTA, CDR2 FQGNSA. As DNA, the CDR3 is TGTGCCAGCAGCTTAGCTGGGACTCCGGATGAAAAACTGTTTTTT. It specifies CASSLAGTPDEKLFF. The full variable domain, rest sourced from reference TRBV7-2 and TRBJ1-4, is GAGVSQSPSNKVTEKGKDVELRCDPISGHTALYWYRQSLGQGLEFLIYFQGNSAPDKSGLPSDRFSAERTGGSVSTLTIQRTQQEDSAVYLCASSLAGTPDEKLFFGSGTQLSVL.

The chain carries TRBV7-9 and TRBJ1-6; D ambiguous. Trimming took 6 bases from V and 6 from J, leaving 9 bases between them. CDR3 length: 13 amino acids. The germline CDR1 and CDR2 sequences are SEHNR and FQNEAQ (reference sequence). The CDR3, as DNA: TGTGCCAGCAGTCCGCAGATTAATTCACCCCTCCACTTT. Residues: CASSPQINSPLHF.

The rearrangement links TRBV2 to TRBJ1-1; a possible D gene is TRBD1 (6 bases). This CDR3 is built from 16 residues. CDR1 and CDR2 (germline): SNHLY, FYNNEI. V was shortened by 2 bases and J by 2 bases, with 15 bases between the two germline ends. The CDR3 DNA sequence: TGTGCCAGCAGTGAAATATCGACAGGCCTCAACACTGAAGCTTTCTTT. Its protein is CASSEISTGLNTEAFF. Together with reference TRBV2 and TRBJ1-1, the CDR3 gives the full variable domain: EPEVTQTPSHQVTQMGQEVILRCVPISNHLYFYWYRQILGQKVEFLVSFYNNEISEKSEIFDDQFSVERPDGSNFTLKIRSTKLEDSAMYFCASSEISTGLNTEAFFGQGTRLTVV.

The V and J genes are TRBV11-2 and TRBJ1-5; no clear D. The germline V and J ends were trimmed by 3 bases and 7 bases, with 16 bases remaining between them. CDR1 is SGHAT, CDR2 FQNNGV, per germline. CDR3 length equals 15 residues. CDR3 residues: CASSLGWGVGQPQHF. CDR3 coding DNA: TGTGCCAGCAGCTTGGGATGGGGAGTGGGGCAGCCCCAGCATTTT.

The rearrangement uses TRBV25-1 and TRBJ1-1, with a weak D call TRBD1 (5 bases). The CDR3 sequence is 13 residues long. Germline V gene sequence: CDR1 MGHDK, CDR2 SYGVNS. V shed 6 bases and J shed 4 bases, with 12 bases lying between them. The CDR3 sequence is CASRTDLGTEAFF. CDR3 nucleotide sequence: TGTGCCAGCAGGACAGATTTGGGCACTGAAGCTTTCTTT.

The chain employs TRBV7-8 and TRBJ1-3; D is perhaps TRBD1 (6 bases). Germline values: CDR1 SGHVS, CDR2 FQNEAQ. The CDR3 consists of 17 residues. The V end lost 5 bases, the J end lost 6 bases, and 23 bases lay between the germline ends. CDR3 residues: CASSLTNRVLVENTIYF. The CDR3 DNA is TGTGCCAGCAGCCTCACGAACAGGGTGTTGGTAGAAAACACCATATATTTT.

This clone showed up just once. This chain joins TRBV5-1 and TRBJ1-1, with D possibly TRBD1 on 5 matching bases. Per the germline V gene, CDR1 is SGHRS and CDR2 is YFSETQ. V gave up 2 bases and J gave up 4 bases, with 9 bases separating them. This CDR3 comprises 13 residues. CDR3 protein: CASSLFGATEAFF. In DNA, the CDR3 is TGCGCCAGCAGCTTATTTGGGGCCACTGAAGCTTTCTTT.

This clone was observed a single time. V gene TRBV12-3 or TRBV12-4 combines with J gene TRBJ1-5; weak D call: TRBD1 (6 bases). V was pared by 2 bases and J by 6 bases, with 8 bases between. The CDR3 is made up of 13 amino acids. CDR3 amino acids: CASSLLGAQPQHF. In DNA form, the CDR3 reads TGTGCCAGCAGTTTACTGGGGGCTCAGCCCCAGCATTTT.

The DNA of the CDR3 is TGTGCCAGTAGTATTTCCGGGGGGGAATACAATGAGCAGTTCTTC. Protein: CASSISGGEYNEQFF. This chain uses TRBV19 with TRBJ2-1; 8 bases line up with TRBD2. CDR3 size: 15 residues. Germline trimming cut 3 bases from V and 4 bases from J; bases unmatched to any gene: 5. Germline assignment: CDR1 LNHDA and CDR2 SQIVND (reference sequence).

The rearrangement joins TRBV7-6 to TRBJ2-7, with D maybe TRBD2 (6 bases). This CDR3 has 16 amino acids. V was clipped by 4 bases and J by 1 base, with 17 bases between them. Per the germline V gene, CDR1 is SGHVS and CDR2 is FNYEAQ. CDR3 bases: TGTGCCAGCAGCTGGGGTTCGGGGGTGGGGTCCTACGAGCAGTACTTC. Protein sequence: CASSWGSGVGSYEQYF.

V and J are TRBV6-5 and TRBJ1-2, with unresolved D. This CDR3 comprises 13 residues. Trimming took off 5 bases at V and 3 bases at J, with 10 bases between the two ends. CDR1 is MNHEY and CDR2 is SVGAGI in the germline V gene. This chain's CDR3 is CASSPDNHYGYTF. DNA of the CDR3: TGTGCCAGCAGTCCTGACAACCACTATGGCTACACCTTC.

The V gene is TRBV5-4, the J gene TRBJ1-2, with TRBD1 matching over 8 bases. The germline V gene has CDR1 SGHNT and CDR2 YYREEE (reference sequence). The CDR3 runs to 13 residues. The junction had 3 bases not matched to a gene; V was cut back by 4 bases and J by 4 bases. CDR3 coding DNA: TGTGCCAGCAGCGTGGACAGGGCCTATGGCTACACCTTC. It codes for CASSVDRAYGYTF.

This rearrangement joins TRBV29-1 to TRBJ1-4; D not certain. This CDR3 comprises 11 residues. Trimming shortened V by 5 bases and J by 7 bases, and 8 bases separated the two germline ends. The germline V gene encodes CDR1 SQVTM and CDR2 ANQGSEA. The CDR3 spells CSVLESEKLFF. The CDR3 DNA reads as TGCAGCGTTCTGGAATCTGAAAAACTGTTTTTT.

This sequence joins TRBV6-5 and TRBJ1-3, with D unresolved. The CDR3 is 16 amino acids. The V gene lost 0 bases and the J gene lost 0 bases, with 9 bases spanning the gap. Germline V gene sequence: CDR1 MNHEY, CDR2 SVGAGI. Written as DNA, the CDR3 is TGTGCCAGCAGTTACTCTTCCGGTTTCTCTGGAAACACCATATATTTT. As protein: CASSYSSGFSGNTIYF.

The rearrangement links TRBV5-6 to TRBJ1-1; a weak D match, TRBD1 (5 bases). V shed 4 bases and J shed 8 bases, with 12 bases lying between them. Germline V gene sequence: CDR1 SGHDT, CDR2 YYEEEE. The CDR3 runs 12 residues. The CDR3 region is CASSPIGAEAFF. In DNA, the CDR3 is TGTGCCAGCAGCCCTATAGGGGCGGAAGCTTTCTTT.

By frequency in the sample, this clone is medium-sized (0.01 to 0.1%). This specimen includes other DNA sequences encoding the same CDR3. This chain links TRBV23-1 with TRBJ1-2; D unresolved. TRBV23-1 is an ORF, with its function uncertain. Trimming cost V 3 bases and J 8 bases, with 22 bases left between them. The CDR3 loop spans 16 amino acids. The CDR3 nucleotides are TGCGCCAGCAGTCATTCCCACAGAAAGGTGAACAAAGGCTACACCTTC. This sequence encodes CASSHSHRKVNKGYTF.

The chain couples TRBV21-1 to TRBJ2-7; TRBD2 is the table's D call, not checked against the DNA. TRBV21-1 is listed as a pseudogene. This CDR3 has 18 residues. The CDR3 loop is CASMPGWVARCGSYEQYF. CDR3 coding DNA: TGTGCCAGCATGCCTGGGTGGGTAGCGCGGTGTGGGTCCTACGAGCAGTACTTC.

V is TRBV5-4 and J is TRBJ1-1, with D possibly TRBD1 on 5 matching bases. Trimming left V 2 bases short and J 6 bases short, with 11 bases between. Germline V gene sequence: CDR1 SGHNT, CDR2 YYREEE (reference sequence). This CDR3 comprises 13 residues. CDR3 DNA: TGTGCCAGCAGCTTCTTTGGGGCCCCTGAAGCTTTCTTT. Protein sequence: CASSFFGAPEAFF. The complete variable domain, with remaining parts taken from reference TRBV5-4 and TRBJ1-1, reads ETGVTQSPTHLIKTRGQQVTLRCSSQSGHNTVSWYQQALGQGPQFIFQYYREEENGRGNFPPRFSGLQFPNYSSELNVNALELDDSALYLCASSFFGAPEAFFGQGTRLTVV.

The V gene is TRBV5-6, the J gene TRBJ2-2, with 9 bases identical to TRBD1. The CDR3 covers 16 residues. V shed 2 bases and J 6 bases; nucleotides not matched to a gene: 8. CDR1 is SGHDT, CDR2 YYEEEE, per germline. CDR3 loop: CASSLPGTGHSGELFF. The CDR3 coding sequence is TGTGCCAGCAGCTTACCCGGGACAGGGCACTCCGGGGAGCTGTTTTTT.

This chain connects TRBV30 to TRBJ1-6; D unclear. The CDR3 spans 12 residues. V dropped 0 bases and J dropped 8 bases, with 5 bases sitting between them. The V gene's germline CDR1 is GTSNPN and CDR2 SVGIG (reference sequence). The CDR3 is CAWSVAYSPLHF. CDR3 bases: TGTGCCTGGAGTGTCGCTTATTCACCCCTCCACTTT. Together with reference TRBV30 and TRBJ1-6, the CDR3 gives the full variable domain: SQTIHQWPATLVQPVGSPLSLECTVEGTSNPNLYWYRQAAGRGLQLLFYSVGIGQISSEVPQNLSASRPQDRQFILSSKKLLLSDSGFYLCAWSVAYSPLHFGNGTRLTVT.

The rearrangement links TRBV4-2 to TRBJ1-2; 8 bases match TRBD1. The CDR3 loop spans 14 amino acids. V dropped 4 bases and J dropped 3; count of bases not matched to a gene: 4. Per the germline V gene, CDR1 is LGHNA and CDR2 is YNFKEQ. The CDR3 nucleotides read TGTGCCAGCAGCCTACAGGGGGTGGACTATGGCTACACCTTC. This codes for CASSLQGVDYGYTF.